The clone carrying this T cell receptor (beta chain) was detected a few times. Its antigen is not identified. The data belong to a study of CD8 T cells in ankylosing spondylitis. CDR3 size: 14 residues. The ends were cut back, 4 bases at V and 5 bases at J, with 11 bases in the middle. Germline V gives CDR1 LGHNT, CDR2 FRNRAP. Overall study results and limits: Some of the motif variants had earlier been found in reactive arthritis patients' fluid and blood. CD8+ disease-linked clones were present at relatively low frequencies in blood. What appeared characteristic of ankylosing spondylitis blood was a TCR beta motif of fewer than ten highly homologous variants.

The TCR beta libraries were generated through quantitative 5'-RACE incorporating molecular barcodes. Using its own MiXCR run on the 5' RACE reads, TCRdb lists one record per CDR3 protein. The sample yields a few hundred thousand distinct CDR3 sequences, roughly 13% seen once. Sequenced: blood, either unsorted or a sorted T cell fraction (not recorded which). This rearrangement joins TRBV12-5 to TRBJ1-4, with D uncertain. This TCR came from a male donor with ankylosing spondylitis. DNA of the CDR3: TGTGCTAGTGGTTCGGGCGGCGTAAATGAAAAACTGTTTTTT. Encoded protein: CASGSGGVNEKLFF.